What follows describes a single T cell receptor (beta chain). This clone's antigen is unknown. No base-level quality is on record; no much larger clone is a single base apart. Library creation used the immunoSEQ multiplex PCR assay. TCRdb provides this immuneACCESS table in a form limited to in-frame rearrangements. Some clones are lacking; in checked studies, under half of them reflect an unresolved V gene, and why the rest are absent is not known. The sample contains some 77,000 clones, approximately 93% of them found a single time. The ten biggest clones cover around 0.4% of the sample. The sample is drawn from a study of technical replicates of blood from a few donors (dated 2017 in TCRdb). The sequence was obtained from a human donor in good health. The sample comprised T cells isolated from PBMCs.

The DNA reads as follows: TGTGCCAGCAGACCGAGGCGTGGAACGCGGGAGGACTCCGGGGAGCTGTTTTTT. This encodes CASRPRRGTREDSGELFF. The chain was built from TRBV7-6 and TRBJ2-2, with TRBD2 matching 8 junction bases. CDR1 and CDR2 are drawn from the germline V gene: SGHVS, FNYEAQ. From its cysteine to its phenylalanine, the CDR3 spans 18 amino acids. The DNA shown is the 54-base CDR3, in frame from base 1. Relative to germline, V is missing 6 bases and J is missing 6 bases, with 18 bases of the junction outside any gene match.